This T cell receptor beta chain was recovered during a study of T cell repertoires and HLA-DP antigens. Study-wide background: CD4+ T cells were cocultured with HeLa cells expressing HLA-DP. Sorted CD137+CD4+ samples averaged approximately 230 ng DNA; pre-culture CD4+ samples, 950 to 1,500 ng. General study points: Average cumulative frequency of previously undetected clones was under 40% against one allele and 50% to 55% against the other.

Pre-culture CD4+ samples were sequenced deeply, targeting hundreds of thousands of T cell genomes. Assay used: immunoSEQ multiplex PCR; TCRdb lists only in-frame clones, some missing. This table has some 110,000 clones, about 92% appearing once. A single count supports this clone. Antigen: not known. The TCR was taken from a woman between 18 and 29 years old in good health and CMV-seronegative. The source material was CD4+ T cells from PBMCs.

The CDR3, as DNA: TGTGCCAGCTCAGAAACGCGGGGTGGCACTGAAGCTTTCTTT. It codes for CASSETRGGTEAFF. The chain carries TRBV18 and TRBJ1-1, with D hard to call. CDR1 and CDR2 (germline): KGHSH, LQKENI. The germline V and J ends were trimmed by 5 bases and 4 bases, with 14 bases remaining between them. The CDR3 contains 14 residues.